The 27 T cell receptor beta chains below were found in one sample sequenced in a study of beta chain features in type 1 diabetes. Sequencing targeted expressed TCRB transcripts, as all isolated RNA had been reverse transcribed. The table came from immunoSEQ multiplex PCR; TCRdb's copy has only in-frame clones and leaves some out. The sample lists about 290,000 clones, approximately 8% occurring once. The sequenced material came from central memory CD4+ T cells from blood. These receptors originate from a woman aged 18-29 years in good health.

V usage is TRBV7-2 and J usage is TRBJ2-3; no definite D call. The CDR3 runs 14 residues. V dropped 0 bases and J dropped 2 bases, with 6 bases sitting between them. Per germline, CDR1 SGHTA and CDR2 FQGNSA. In DNA form, the CDR3 reads TGTGCCAGCAGCTTAGCTCCGTTCACAGATACGCAGTATTTT. It codes for CASSLAPFTDTQYF.

As DNA, the CDR3 is TGTGCCAGCAGCTCCGGCACGAACCCAGCTTTATACAATGAGCAGTTCTTC. Translating gives CASSSGTNPALYNEQFF. This rearrangement joins TRBV5-6 to TRBJ2-1, with D hard to call. Germline V gene sequence: CDR1 SGHDT, CDR2 YYEEEE. This CDR3 has 17 residues. V lost 3 bases and J lost 4, with 20 bases in between.

A few counts support this clone. This chain connects TRBV2 to TRBJ2-1; 15 positions agree with TRBD2. In germline, CDR1 is SNHLY, CDR2 FYNNEI. V was clipped by 7 bases and J by 4 bases; unmatched bases: 5. The CDR3 extends over 16 amino acids. The CDR3 region is CASKGLAGGRYNEQFF. The DNA for the CDR3 is TGTGCCAGCAAGGGACTAGCGGGGGGCCGGTACAATGAGCAGTTCTTC.

V usage is TRBV5-4 and J usage is TRBJ2-3; D unclear. The CDR3 is 14 residues long. From germline, CDR1 is SGHNT and CDR2 YYREEE (reference sequence). V lost 1 base to trimming and J lost 1 base, with 7 bases between them. CDR3: CASSLSSGTDTQYF. The CDR3 DNA follows: TGTGCCAGCAGCTTGTCCAGCGGCACAGATACGCAGTATTTT.

This clone was seen only a few times. This rearrangement joins TRBV18 to TRBJ1-4, with 9 bases that match TRBD1. Trimming took 3 bases from V and 5 from J; bases not matched to a gene: 4. Germline values: CDR1 KGHSH, CDR2 LQKENI. This CDR3 contains 15 residues. CDR3 sequence reads: CASSPMDRGNEKLFF. CDR3 DNA sequence: TGTGCCAGCTCACCGATGGACAGGGGAAATGAAAAACTGTTTTTT.

This clone was seen more than once but under ten times. The rearrangement joins TRBV25-1 to TRBJ1-5; 8 bases fit TRBD1. The CDR3 spans 14 residues. The ends lost 2 bases at V and 5 bases at J; junction bases unmatched: 2. From germline, CDR1 is MGHDK and CDR2 SYGVNS. The CDR3 bases are TGTGCCAGCAGTGAACAGGGGGCATATCAGCCCCAGCATTTT. It specifies CASSEQGAYQPQHF. The full variable domain, its missing parts supplied by reference TRBV25-1 and TRBJ1-5, is EADIYQTPRYLVIGTGKKITLECSQTMGHDKMYWYQQDPGMELHLIHYSYGVNSTEKGDLSSESTVSRIRTEHFPLTLESARPSHTSQYLCASSEQGAYQPQHFGDGTRLSIL.

The chain employs TRBV28 and TRBJ1-4; the D is unclear. V was clipped by 8 bases and J by 9 bases, with 13 bases between them. Germline assignment: CDR1 MDHEN and CDR2 SYDVKM. CDR3 size: 12 residues. CDR3 sequence (DNA): TGTGCCAGCTGCCAGGAAGGGAAAAAACTGTTTTTT. Translating it yields CASCQEGKKLFF.

This clone was found a few times. The chain uses TRBV10-2 and TRBJ2-5; no clear D. The germline V and J ends were trimmed by 4 bases and 3 bases, with 6 bases remaining between them. The CDR3 is 12 residues long. Germline CDR1 WSHSY, CDR2 SAAADI. The CDR3 region is CASSGGKETQYF. CDR3 nucleotide sequence: TGCGCCAGCAGTGGCGGAAAAGAGACCCAGTACTTC.

This clone was detected many times. DNA for the CDR3: TGTGCCAGCAGCTTAGATGTCGGGACCTACGAGCAGTACGTC. This encodes CASSLDVGTYEQYV. The rearrangement joins TRBV11-2 to TRBJ2-7, with D maybe TRBD2 (5 bases). Germline assignment: CDR1 SGHAT and CDR2 FQNNGV. The V and J ends lost 0 bases and 2 bases respectively, with 8 bases between them. The CDR3 is made up of 14 amino acids.

The chain links TRBV7-2 to TRBJ2-2; 11 bases fit TRBD1. Germline V gives CDR1 SGHTA, CDR2 FQGNSA. Unmatched junction bases numbered 4, after V lost 6 bases and J lost 4 bases. This CDR3 has 15 residues. CDR3 in amino acids: CASRRDRGFTGELFF. Written as DNA, the CDR3 is TGTGCCAGCAGACGGGACAGGGGGTTCACCGGGGAGCTGTTTTTT.

The chain uses TRBV18 and TRBJ2-7, with 7 bases that match TRBD1. The CDR3 sequence is 13 residues long. V was pared by 2 bases and J by 3 bases, with 1 base of the junction left unmatched. CDR1 and CDR2 (germline): KGHSH, LQKENI. CDR3 sequence (DNA): TGTGCCAGCTCACCAGGGACAGTCTACGAGCAGTACTTC. Protein product: CASSPGTVYEQYF.

CDR3 in DNA: TGTGCCAGCTCACCACAGTACAATCAGCCCCAGCATTTT. Translation: CASSPQYNQPQHF. The V and J genes are TRBV18 and TRBJ1-5; no definite D call. The CDR3 totals 13 residues. Trimming removed 1 base from V and 3 bases from J, with 4 bases in between. CDR1 and CDR2 from the germline V gene are KGHSH and LQKENI.

The rearrangement links TRBV20-1 to TRBJ2-3; unclear D gene. Germline loops: CDR1 DFQATT, CDR2 SNEGSKA (reference sequence). Trimming pared 2 bases from V and 4 bases from J, leaving 4 bases between. The CDR3 consists of 11 residues. The CDR3 loop reads CSARNSDTQYF. For the CDR3, the DNA is TGCAGTGCTAGAAACTCAGATACGCAGTATTTT.

This chain joins TRBV7-8 and TRBJ1-2, with D unclear. V shed 2 bases and J shed 4 bases, with 8 bases lying between them. The CDR3 consists of 13 residues. The V gene's germline CDR1 is SGHVS and CDR2 FQNEAQ. DNA for the CDR3: TGTGCCAGCAGCTTACTAGTGTCCTATGGCTACACCTTC. Its protein product is CASSLLVSYGYTF.

V gene TRBV30 combines with J gene TRBJ1-3; the D is unclear. V was shortened by 5 bases and J by 3 bases, with 8 bases between the two germline ends. Germline V gene data show CDR1 as GTSNPN and CDR2 as SVGIG (reference sequence). The CDR3 length is 12 residues. The CDR3 DNA is TGTGCCTGGGGGTCGATTGGAAACACCATATATTTT. Its translation: CAWGSIGNTIYF.

This clone was observed a few times. The genes are TRBV25-1 and TRBJ2-7; D is unclear. Germline CDR1 is MGHDK and CDR2 is SYGVNS. This CDR3 is 14 amino acids long. The V gene lost 3 bases and the J gene lost 6 bases, with 15 bases spanning the gap. The chain's CDR3 is CASSERQSRSEQYF. In DNA, the CDR3 is TGTGCCAGCAGTGAGCGGCAATCCAGGTCCGAGCAGTACTTC.

This clone was seen more than once but under ten times. The CDR3 region is CASRLRHEQFF. The DNA of the CDR3 is TGTGCCAGCAGGCTGAGGCATGAGCAGTTCTTC. The J gene is TRBJ2-1, the V gene TRBV11-3, with D unclear. V was trimmed by 6 bases and J by 8 bases, leaving 8 bases between them. The CDR3 spans 11 residues. Per the germline V gene, CDR1 is SGHNT and CDR2 is YENEEA.

This chain uses TRBV4-2 with TRBJ2-5; D is possibly TRBD2 (6 bases). The CDR3 spans 16 residues. V lost 4 bases to trimming and J lost 5 bases, with 20 bases between them. Looked up from germline, CDR1 is LGHNA and CDR2 is YNFKEQ. CDR3: CASSPPSGEEMETQYF. In DNA form, the CDR3 reads TGTGCCAGCAGCCCGCCTTCTGGGGAGGAAATGGAGACCCAGTACTTC.

This chain connects TRBV7-3 to TRBJ2-5; TRBD1 might be the D (5 bases). Germline lookup yields CDR1 SGHTA and CDR2 FQGTGA. V lost 1 base to trimming and J lost 5 bases, with 11 bases between them. CDR3 length: 14 amino acids. CDR3 bases: TGTGCCAGCAGCTTAAATACAGGCCCGGAGACCCAGTACTTC. Protein sequence: CASSLNTGPETQYF.

This clone was observed at least ten times. Other DNA sequences in the sample encode the same CDR3. The chain links TRBV15 to TRBJ1-2; no reliable D call. Trimming removed 1 base at V and 6 bases at J, with 9 bases between. The CDR3 covers 13 residues. Per germline, CDR1 LNHNV and CDR2 YYDKDF (reference sequence). The CDR3 nucleotides read TGTGCCACCAGCAGAGGGGCTGGGGATGGCTACACCTTC. Translating gives CATSRGAGDGYTF.

This clone has a count of ten or more. The CDR3 DNA reads TGTGCCAGCAGCTTGCGGGGGGTGGACAGGAACACTGAAGCTTTCTTT. This encodes CASSLRGVDRNTEAFF. The V call is TRBV5-6, the J call TRBJ1-1; D might be TRBD1 (6 bases). Trimming pared 1 base from V and 1 base from J, leaving 14 bases between. From germline, CDR1 is SGHDT and CDR2 YYEEEE. The CDR3 has 16 amino acids.

The chain links TRBV4-2 to TRBJ1-5; no reliable D call. Trimming removed 0 bases from V and 5 bases from J, with 8 bases in between. Germline CDR1 reads LGHNA; CDR2 reads YNFKEQ. The CDR3 loop spans 14 amino acids. As DNA, the CDR3 is TGTGCCAGCAGCCAAGAAAGGTATGATCAGCCCCAGCATTTT. This gives the protein CASSQERYDQPQHF.

This clone was detected only a few times. The chain recombines TRBV18 with TRBJ1-1; D may be TRBD1 (6 bases). The CDR3 is 18 residues long. Trimming stripped 1 base from V and 3 bases from J, with 21 bases between. Germline lookup yields CDR1 KGHSH and CDR2 LQKENI. CDR3 sequence (DNA): TGTGCCAGCTCACCACACGTCCTCAACAGGGACACGGACACTGAAGCTTTCTTT. It yields the protein CASSPHVLNRDTDTEAFF. Drawing the rest from reference TRBV18 and TRBJ1-1, the complete variable domain is NAGVMQNPRHLVRRRGQEARLRCSPMKGHSHVYWYRQLPEEGLKFMVYLQKENIIDESGMPKERFSAEFPKEGPSILRIQQVVRGDSAAYFCASSPHVLNRDTDTEAFFGQGTRLTVV.

The chain couples TRBV7-2 to TRBJ2-2; D ambiguous. Trimming stripped 3 bases from V and 0 bases from J, with 11 bases between. The CDR3 runs 16 residues. Germline V lookup: CDR1 SGHTA, CDR2 FQGNSA. The CDR3 bases are TGTGCCAGCAGCTTGAGACGTAACGCGAACACCGGGGAGCTGTTTTTT. Translated: CASSLRRNANTGELFF.

About this clone itself: Its ends do not fully match the called genes, so a read error is possible. The chain combines TRBV11-2 with TRBJ2-3; 12 bases fit TRBD2. CDR1 is SGHAT and CDR2 is FQNNGV in the germline V gene. This CDR3 spans 15 amino acids. The CDR3 DNA is TGTGCCAGCAGTCCGACTAGCGGGAGCAAAGATACGCAGTATTTT. As protein: CASSPTSGSKDTQYF.

This clone showed up just a few times. DNA of the CDR3: TGTGCCAGCAGCAATCTACAGGGGAACATTCAGTACTTC. It specifies CASSNLQGNIQYF. V is TRBV27 and J is TRBJ2-4, with 7 bases aligning to TRBD1. Germline trimming cut 6 bases from V and 7 bases from J; bases unmatched to any gene: 6. The CDR3 spans 13 residues. The V gene's germline CDR1 is MNHEY and CDR2 SMNVEV (reference sequence).

This clone turned up a few times. This rearrangement joins TRBV6-5 to TRBJ2-2; tentative D call: TRBD2 (6 bases). V lost 5 bases and J lost 8, with 12 bases in between. Germline V gene sequence: CDR1 MNHEY, CDR2 SVGAGI. The CDR3 is 13 residues long. DNA of the CDR3: TGTGCCAGCAGTACGGGGCGGGGTGGGGAGCTGTTTTTT. Translated: CASSTGRGGELFF.